There are many counts of the clone carrying this TCR beta chain. Antigen unknown. One end of the junction varies from germline; a read error may be responsible. This record belongs to a study of Graves' ophthalmopathy and Graves' hyperthyroidism. Donors with ophthalmopathy: moderate-to-severe activity, CAS ≥3, NOSPECS ≥4, duration under 3 months. Diagnosis used clinical symptoms, serum thyroxine, TRAb, thyroid ultrasound and orbital computed tomography. The PBMCs had their origin in roughly 9.4 ml of fresh peripheral blood. Amplification targeted the TCR beta CDR3 regions, with RNA transcripts as the source material. First-round RT-PCR used HTBI primers; second-round multiplex PCR followed. TCRdb reprocessed the multiplex PCR reads via MiXCR and lists one record per CDR3 protein. The sample includes fewer than 400,000 distinct CDR3 sequences, around 20% seen only once; the top ten take around 1.6%.

The study's findings and limits: A 13-signature model separated ophthalmopathy from stable hyperthyroidism, reaching approximately 88% sensitivity and around 83% specificity cross-validated.

This TCR was recovered from a woman aged 18 to 35 with Graves' ophthalmopathy. Material for sequencing was peripheral blood.

CDR3 DNA sequence: TGTGCCAGCAGCCCCCCCCCCGTCTTC. Protein: CASSPPPVF. V is TRBV7-9 and J is TRBJ2-7; D unclear. Germline V gene data show CDR1 as SEHNR and CDR2 as FQNEAQ (reference sequence). The length of the CDR3 is 9 residues.